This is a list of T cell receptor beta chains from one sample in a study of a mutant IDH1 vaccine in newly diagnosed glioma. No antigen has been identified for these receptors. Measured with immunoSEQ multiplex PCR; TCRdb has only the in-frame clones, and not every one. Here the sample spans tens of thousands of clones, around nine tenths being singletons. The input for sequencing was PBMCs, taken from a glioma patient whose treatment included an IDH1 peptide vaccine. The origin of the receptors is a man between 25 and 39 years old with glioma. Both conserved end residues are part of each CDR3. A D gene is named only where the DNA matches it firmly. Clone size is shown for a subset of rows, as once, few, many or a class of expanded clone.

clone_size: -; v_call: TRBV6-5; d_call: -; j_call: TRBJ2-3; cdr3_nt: TGTGCCGCCCGAAGTGTAGGGTCCACAGATACGCAGTATTTT; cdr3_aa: CAARSVGSTDTQYF
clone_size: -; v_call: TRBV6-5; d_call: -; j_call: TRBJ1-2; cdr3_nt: TGTGCCAGCAGGCCCACCGGGGGGATGGAAGGCTACACCTTC; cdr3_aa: CASRPTGGMEGYTF
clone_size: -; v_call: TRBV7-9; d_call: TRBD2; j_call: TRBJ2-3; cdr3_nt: TGTGCCAGCAGCCTACTAGCGGGAGGAGTATCAGATACGCAGTATTTT; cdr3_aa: CASSLLAGGVSDTQYF
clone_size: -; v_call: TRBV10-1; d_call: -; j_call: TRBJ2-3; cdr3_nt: TGCGCCAGCAGTGAGTCTGCAGCTCAGGATACGCAGTATTTT; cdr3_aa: CASSESAAQDTQYF
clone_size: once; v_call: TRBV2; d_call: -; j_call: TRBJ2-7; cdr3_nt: TGTGCCAGCAGTGAAGCTGGCAGGTACGAGCAGTACTTC; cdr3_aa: CASSEAGRYEQYF
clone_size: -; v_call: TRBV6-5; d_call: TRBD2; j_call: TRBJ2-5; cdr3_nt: TGTGCCAGCAGCCGCGGGAGTCAGTTAGAGACCCAGTACTTC; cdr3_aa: CASSRGSQLETQYF
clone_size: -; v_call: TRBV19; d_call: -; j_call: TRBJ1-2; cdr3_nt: TGTGCCAGTAGTATGGGTAGAGGGCCTAACTATGGCTACACCTTC; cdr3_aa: CASSMGRGPNYGYTF
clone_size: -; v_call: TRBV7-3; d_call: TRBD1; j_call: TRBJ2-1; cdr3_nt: TGTGCCAGCAGGCGGGGACAGGGCGACAATGAGCAGTTCTTC; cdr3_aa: CASRRGQGDNEQFF
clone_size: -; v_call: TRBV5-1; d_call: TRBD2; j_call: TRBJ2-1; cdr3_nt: TGCGCCAGCAGCCCCCCGCGGCGGGGGGACAATGAGCAGTTCTTC; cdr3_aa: CASSPPRRGDNEQFF
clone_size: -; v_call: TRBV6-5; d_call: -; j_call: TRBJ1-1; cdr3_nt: TGTGCCAGCCCGCGGGGGGGGCAGGCAGTAAAAGCTTTCTTT; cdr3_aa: CASPRGGQAVKAFF
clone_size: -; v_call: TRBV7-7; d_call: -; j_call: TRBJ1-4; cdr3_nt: TGTGCCAGCACCGATACCAATGAAAAACTGTTTTTT; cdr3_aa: CASTDTNEKLFF
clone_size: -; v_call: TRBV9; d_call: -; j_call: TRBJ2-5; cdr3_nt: TGTGCCAGCAGCCCTAGGGGGGGTCGAGAGACCCAGTACTTC; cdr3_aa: CASSPRGGRETQYF
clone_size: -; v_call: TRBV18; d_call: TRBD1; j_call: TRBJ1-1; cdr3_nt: TGTGCCAGCTCACCACCGACAGGGTTAACTGAAGCTTTCTTT; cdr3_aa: CASSPPTGLTEAFF
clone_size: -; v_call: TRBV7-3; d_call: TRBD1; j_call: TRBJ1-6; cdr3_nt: TGTGCCAGCAGCCAAGGACAGGCAGAAAAGGCACCCCTCCACTTT; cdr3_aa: CASSQGQAEKAPLHF
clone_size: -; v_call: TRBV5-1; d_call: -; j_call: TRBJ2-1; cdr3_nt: TGCGCCAGCAGCCGAGAGGCGGGCTTATCCTACAATGAGCAGTTCTTC; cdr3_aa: CASSREAGLSYNEQFF
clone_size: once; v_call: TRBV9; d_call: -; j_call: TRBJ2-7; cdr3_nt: TGTGCCAGCAGCGTATCCGCGGCGGCCTCCTACGAGCAGTACTTC; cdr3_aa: CASSVSAAASYEQYF
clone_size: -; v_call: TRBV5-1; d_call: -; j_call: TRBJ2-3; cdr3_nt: TGCGCCAGCAGCTTGGAAGGTAGAAGAGATACGCAGTATTTT; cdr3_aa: CASSLEGRRDTQYF
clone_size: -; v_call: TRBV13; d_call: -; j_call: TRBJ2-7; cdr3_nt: TGTGCCAGCAGTCAGGGCCTCTCAGCAGCCTACGAGCAGTACTTC; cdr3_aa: CASSQGLSAAYEQYF
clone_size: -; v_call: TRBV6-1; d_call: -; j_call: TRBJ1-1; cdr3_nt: TGTGCCAGCGGAGAGGGCGGGGGTTTCTCTGAAGCTTTCTTT; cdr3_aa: CASGEGGGFSEAFF
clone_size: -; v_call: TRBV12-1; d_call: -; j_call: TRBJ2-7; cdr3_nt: TGTGCCAGCAGCTCCACGGGGGCCTCATCCTACGAGCAGTACTTC; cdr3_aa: CASSSTGASSYEQYF
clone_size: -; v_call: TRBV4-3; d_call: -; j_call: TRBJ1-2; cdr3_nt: TGCGCCAGCAGCCAAGATCGGGGGGCTCTTGGCTACACCTTC; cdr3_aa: CASSQDRGALGYTF
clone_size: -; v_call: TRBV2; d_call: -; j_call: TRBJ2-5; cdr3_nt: TGTGCCAGCAGTGAATCTCCTTGGGGAGGCGAGACCCAGTACTTC; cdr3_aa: CASSESPWGGETQYF
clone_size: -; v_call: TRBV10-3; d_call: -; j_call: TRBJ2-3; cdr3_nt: TGTGCCATCAGTGAGTCGAGGGGAGATACGCAGTATTTT; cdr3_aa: CAISESRGDTQYF
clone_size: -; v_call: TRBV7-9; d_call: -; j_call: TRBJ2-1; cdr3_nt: TGTGCCAGCAGCCCAAGAGCCGAGGACAATGAGCAGTTCTTC; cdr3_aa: CASSPRAEDNEQFF
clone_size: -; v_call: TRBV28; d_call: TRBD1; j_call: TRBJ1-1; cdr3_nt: TGTGCCAGCAGTGCCGACAGGGTAGGCACTGAAGCTTTCTTT; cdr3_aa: CASSADRVGTEAFF
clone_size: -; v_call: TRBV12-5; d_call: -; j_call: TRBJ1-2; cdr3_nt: TGTGCTAGTGGTTTGGTGGGGAGCACCGCCTATGGCTACACCTTC; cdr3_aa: CASGLVGSTAYGYTF
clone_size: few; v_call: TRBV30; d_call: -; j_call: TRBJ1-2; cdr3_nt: TGTGCCTGGAGTGTACAAGGGGAGGTGGGCTACACCTTC; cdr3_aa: CAWSVQGEVGYTF
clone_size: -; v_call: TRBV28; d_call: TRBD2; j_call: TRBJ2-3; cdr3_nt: TGTGCCAGCAGTTTAAGGGGCGGGGGGGCCCCCACAGATACGCAGTATTTT; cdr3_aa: CASSLRGGGAPTDTQYF
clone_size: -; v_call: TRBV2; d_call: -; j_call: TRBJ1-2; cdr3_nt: TGTGCCAGCATCGAGCGACTCAACTATGGCTACACCTTC; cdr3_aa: CASIERLNYGYTF
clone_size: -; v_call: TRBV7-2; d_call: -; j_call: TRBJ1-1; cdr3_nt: TGTGCCAGCAGCTTATGGGGTGATGAAGCTTTCTTT; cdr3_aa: CASSLWGDEAFF
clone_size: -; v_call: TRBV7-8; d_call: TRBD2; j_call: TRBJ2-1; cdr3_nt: TGTGCCAGCAGCCCTAAGCGGGGGGGCTACAATGAGCAGTTCTTC; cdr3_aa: CASSPKRGGYNEQFF
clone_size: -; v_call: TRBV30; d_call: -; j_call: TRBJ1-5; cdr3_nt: TGTGCCTGGAGTGGGGGGGACAATCAGCCCCAGCATTTT; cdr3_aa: CAWSGGDNQPQHF
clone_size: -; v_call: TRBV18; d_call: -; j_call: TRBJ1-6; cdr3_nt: TGTGCCAGCTCACCACAGGGGACATCCTATAATTCACCCCTCCACTTT; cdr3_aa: CASSPQGTSYNSPLHF
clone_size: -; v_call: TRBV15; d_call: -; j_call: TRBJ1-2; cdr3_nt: TGTGCCACCAGCACCACTGCACAGCTCTACACCTTC; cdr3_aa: CATSTTAQLYTF
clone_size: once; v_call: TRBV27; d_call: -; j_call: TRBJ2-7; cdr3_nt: TGTGCCAGCAGTTCCGTCGGGCACGTCAAGGAGACCGGGCAGTACTTC; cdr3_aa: CASSSVGHVKETGQYF
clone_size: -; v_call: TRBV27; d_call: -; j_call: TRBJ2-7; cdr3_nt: TGTGCCAGCAGTTTAAGCATATCCCACTACGAGCAGTACTTC; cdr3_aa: CASSLSISHYEQYF
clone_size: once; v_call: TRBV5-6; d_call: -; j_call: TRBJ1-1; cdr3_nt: TGTGCCAGCAGCCGACCGCACAGCAACACTGAAGCTTTCTTT; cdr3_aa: CASSRPHSNTEAFF
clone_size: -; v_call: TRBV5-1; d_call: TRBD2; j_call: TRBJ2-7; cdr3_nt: TGCGCCAGCAGCTCCCCACGGACTAGCGGGAGTATCTACGAGCAGTACTTC; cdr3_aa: CASSSPRTSGSIYEQYF
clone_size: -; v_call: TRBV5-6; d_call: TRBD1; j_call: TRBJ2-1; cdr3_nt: TGTGCCAGCAGCGCCGGGACAGGGTACCATGAGCAGTTCTTC; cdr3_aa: CASSAGTGYHEQFF
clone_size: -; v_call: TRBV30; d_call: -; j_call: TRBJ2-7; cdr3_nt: TGTGCCTGGAGTGTATTGTGGGACGAGCAGTACTTC; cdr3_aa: CAWSVLWDEQYF
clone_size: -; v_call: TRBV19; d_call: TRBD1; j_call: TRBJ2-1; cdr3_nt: TGTGCCAGTAGTCCTACAGGGGGGAACTACAATGAGCAGTTCTTC; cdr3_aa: CASSPTGGNYNEQFF
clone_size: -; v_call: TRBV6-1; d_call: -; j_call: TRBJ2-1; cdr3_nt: TGTGCCAGCAGTGTTATATCGGTCTCCTACAATGAGCAGTTCTTC; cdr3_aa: CASSVISVSYNEQFF
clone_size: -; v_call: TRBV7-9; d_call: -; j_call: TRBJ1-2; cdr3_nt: TGTGCCAGCACCCTCTCAGGGAATTATGGCTACACCTTC; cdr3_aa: CASTLSGNYGYTF
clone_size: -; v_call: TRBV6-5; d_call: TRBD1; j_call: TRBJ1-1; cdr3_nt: TGTGCCAGCAGTTTCCTGGGACAGGTCGCCACTGAAGCTTTCTTT; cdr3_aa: CASSFLGQVATEAFF
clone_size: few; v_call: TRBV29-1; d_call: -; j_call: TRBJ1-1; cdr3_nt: TGCAGCGTTGGAGTCGGGACACCTGAAGCTTTCTTT; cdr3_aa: CSVGVGTPEAFF
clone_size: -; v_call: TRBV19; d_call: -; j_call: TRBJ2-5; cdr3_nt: TGTGCCAGTAAGAACAGGGACCAAGAGACCCAGTACTTC; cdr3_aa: CASKNRDQETQYF
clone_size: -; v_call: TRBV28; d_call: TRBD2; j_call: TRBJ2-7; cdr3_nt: TGTGCCAGCAGGGGGGGGTCTCCCTACGAGCAGTACTTC; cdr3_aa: CASRGGSPYEQYF
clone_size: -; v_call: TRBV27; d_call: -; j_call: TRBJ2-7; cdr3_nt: TGTGCCAGCGGGAGTGGACCGCTCGGGGAGCAGTACTTC; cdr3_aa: CASGSGPLGEQYF
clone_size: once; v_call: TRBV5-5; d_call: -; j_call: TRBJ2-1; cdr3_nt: TGTGCCAGCAGCCCCTCTTTAGGTCCTTACAATGAGCAGTTCTTC; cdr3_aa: CASSPSLGPYNEQFF
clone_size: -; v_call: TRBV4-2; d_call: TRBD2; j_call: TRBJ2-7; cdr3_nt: TGTGCCAGCAGCCAAGACCCAGGGACTACATACGAGCAGTACTTC; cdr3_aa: CASSQDPGTTYEQYF
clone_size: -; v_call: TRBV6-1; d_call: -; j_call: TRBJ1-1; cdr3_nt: TGTGCCAGCAGTTACGACAGTGAAGCTTTCTTT; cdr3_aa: CASSYDSEAFF